What follows describes a single T cell receptor beta chain. What it recognizes is unknown. The sample belongs to a study of cytomegalovirus exposure and HLA in healthy donors. Across the whole study: An early data release held approximately 80 million unique TCRs from HLA-typed donors.

The CDR3 is 14 amino acids. Germline-derived CDR1 and CDR2 are MRHNA and SNTAGT. V lost 4 bases and J lost 8; bases outside the gene matches: 7. With 60 Vbeta and 13 Jbeta primers, the PCR was carried out. Profiled with immunoSEQ multiplex PCR; TCRdb holds only in-frame clones, not every one. The sample includes 75,000 to 90,000 clones, under 80% of them seen just once. General study results and limits: In an earlier analysis, most TCR beta V segments were productive about 87% or about 30% of the time. Many donors carried some public TCRs, although rarity characterized most TCR sequences. At a 0.05 false discovery rate, a later analysis found 18,000 or so TCR beta sequences to be associated with HLA alleles.

The clonotype was recovered from a man aged 30-40 years in good health and CMV-seropositive. Material for sequencing was PBMCs. This chain connects TRBV6-4 to TRBJ2-1, with TRBD2 matching 8 bases. The CDR3 loop is CASSASGSLYEQFF. CDR3 nucleotides: TGTGCCAGCAGTGCGAGCGGGAGTCTCTATGAGCAGTTCTTC.